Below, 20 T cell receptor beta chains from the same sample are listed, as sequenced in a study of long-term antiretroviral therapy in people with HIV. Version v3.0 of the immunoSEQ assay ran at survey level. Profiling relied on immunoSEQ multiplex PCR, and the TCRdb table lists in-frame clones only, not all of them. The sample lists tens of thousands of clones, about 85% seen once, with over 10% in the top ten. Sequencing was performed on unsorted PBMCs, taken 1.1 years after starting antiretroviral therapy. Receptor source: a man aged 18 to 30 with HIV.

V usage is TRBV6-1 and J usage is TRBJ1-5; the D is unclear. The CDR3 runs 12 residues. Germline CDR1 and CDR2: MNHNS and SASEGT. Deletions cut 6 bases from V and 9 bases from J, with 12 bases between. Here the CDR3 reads CASRAKVRPQHF. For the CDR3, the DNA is TGTGCCAGCAGGGCAAAGGTTCGGCCCCAGCATTTT.

The CDR3, as DNA: TGTGCCAGCAGCAATATCCGGGGACGGTCCTACGAGCAGTACTTC. Translating gives CASSNIRGRSYEQYF. The V gene is TRBV27, the J gene TRBJ2-7; D is perhaps TRBD1 or TRBD2 (5 bases each). The CDR3 sequence is 15 residues long. V was trimmed by 6 bases and J by 1 base, leaving 16 bases between them. Germline CDR1 reads MNHEY; CDR2 reads SMNVEV (reference sequence).

The CDR3 DNA reads as TGTGCCAGCAGCTTAGCGGGGGAAGACGAGCAGTACTTC. It specifies CASSLAGEDEQYF. The chain recombines TRBV13 with TRBJ2-7; possibly TRBD2 for D (6 bases). The V gene lost 1 base and the J gene lost 5 bases, with 9 bases spanning the gap. The CDR3 is made up of 13 amino acids. Germline assignment: CDR1 PRHDT and CDR2 FYEKMQ (reference sequence).

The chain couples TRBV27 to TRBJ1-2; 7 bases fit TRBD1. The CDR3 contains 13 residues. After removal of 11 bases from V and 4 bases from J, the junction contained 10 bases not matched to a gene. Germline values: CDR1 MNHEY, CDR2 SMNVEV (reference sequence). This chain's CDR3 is CAGTGEVFYGYTF. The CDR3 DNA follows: TGTGCCGGAACAGGGGAGGTGTTCTATGGCTACACCTTC.

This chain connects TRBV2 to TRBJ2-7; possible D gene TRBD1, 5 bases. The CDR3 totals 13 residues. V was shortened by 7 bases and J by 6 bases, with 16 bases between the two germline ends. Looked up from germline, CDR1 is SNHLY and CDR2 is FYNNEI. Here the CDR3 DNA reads TGTGCCAGCACCCCGGCAGCAGGGCGCGAGCAGTACTTC. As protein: CASTPAAGREQYF.

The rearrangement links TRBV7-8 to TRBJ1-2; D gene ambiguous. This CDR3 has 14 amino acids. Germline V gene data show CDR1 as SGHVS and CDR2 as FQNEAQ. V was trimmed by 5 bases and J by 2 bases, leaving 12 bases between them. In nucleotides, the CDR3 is TGTGCCAGCAGCCGACGGGAGTCAAACTATGGCTACACCTTC. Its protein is CASSRRESNYGYTF.

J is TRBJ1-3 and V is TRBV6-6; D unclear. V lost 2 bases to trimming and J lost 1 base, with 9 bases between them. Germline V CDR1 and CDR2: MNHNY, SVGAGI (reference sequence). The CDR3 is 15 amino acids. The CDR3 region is CASSYTGSSGNTIYF. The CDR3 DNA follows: TGTGCCAGCAGTTACACGGGTTCTTCTGGAAACACCATATATTTT.

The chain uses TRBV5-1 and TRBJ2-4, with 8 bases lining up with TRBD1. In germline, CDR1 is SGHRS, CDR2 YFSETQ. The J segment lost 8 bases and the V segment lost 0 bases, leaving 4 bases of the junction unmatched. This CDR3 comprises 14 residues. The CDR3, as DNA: TGCGCCAGCAGCTTGGGACAGGGGATGGACATTCAGTACTTC. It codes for CASSLGQGMDIQYF.

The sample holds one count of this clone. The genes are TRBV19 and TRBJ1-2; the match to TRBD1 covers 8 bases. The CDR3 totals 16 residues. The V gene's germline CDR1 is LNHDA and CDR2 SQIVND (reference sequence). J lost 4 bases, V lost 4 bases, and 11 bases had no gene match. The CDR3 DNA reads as TGTGCCAGTAGTAGAGCGGACAGGGTGGAATCCTATGGCTACACCTTC. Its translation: CASSRADRVESYGYTF.

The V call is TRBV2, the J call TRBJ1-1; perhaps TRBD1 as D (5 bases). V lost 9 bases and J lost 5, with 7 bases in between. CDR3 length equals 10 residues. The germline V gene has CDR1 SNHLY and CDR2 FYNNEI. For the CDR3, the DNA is TGTGCCAGTGGGGGAACTGAAGCTTTCTTT. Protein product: CASGGTEAFF.

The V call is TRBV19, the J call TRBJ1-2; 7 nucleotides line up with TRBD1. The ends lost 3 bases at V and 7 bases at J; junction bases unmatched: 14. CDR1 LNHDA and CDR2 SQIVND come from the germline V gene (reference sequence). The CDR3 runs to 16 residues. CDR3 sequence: CASSISGQLPLSGYTF. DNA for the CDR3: TGTGCCAGTAGTATCTCGGGACAGCTTCCCTTGAGTGGCTACACCTTC.

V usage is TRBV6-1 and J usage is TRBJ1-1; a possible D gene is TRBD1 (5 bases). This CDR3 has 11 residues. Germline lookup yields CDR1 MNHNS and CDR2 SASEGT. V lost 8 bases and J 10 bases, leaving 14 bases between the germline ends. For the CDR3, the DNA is TGTGCCAGCGGGGCCGGGAGTGTAGCTTTCTTT. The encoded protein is CASGAGSVAFF.

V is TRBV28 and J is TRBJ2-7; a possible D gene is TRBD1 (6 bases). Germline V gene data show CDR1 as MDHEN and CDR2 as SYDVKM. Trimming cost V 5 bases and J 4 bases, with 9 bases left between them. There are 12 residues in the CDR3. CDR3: CASSDTGYEQYF. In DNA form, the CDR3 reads TGTGCCAGCAGTGATACAGGGTACGAGCAGTACTTC.

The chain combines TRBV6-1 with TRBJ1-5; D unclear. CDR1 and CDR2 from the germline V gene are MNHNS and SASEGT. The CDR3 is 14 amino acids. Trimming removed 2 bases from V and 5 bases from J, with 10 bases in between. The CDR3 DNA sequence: TGTGCCAGCAGTGAAAGCGGCAGAGATCAGCCCCAGCATTTT. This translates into CASSESGRDQPQHF.

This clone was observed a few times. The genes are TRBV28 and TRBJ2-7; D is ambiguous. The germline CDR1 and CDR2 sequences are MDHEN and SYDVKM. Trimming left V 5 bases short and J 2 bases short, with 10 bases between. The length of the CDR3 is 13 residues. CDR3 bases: TGTGCCAGCAGTCACCGGAAAGCCTACGAGCAGTACTTC. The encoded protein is CASSHRKAYEQYF.

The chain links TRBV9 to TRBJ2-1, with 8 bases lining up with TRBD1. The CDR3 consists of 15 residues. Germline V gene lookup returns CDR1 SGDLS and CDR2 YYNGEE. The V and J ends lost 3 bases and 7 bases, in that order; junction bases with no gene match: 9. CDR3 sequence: CASSGSRTGRNEQFF. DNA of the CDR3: TGTGCCAGCAGCGGATCGAGGACAGGGCGAAATGAGCAGTTCTTC.

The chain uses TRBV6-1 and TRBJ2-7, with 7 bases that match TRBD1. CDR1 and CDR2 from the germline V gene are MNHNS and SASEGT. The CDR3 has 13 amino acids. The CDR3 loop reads CAGGPQGAAEQYF. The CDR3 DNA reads TGTGCAGGGGGCCCCCAGGGAGCGGCCGAGCAGTACTTC.

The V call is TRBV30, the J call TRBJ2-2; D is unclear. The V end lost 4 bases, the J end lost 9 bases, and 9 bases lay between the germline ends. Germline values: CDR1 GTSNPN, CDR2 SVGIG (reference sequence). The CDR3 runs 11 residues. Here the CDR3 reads CAWNIRWELFF. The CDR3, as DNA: TGTGCCTGGAATATAAGATGGGAGCTGTTTTTT.

The CDR3, as DNA: TGTGCCAGCCGGACAGGGCCCCAAGAGACCCAGTACTTC. It is translated as CASRTGPQETQYF. The rearrangement links TRBV5-5 to TRBJ2-5; 8 bases fit TRBD1. CDR1 is SGHKS and CDR2 is YYEKEE in the germline V gene (reference sequence). With V trimmed by 7 bases and J by 1 base, 3 bases remained unmatched. The CDR3 runs 13 residues.

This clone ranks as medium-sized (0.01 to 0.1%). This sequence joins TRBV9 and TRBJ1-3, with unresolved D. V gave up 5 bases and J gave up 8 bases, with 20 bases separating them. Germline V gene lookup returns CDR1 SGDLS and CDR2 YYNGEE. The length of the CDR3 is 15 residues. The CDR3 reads CASRESGLPGDTIYF. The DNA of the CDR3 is TGTGCCAGCAGGGAGTCCGGGCTCCCAGGAGACACCATATATTTT.